This T cell receptor beta chain comes out of a study of OX40 agonist ivuxolimab in advanced cancers. In the study overall: Partial responses were observed in three patients, of whom one had hepatocellular carcinoma and two had cutaneous melanoma. Broader study findings: Doses of 0.1 to 3.0 mg/kg were accompanied by clonal expansion of CD4+ and CD8+ blood T cells by week 6. CD8+ T cells averaged more expanded clones than CD4+.

Produced via immunoSEQ multiplex PCR; TCRdb's table is partial and in-frame only. In the table there are roughly 97,000 clones, 85% to 90% of which are singletons. Drawing of blood for sampling happened at baseline, at cycle 4 day 1, and at cycle 7 day 1. In the case of this clone: What it binds is not known.

CDR3 length: 13 amino acids. CDR1 and CDR2 from the germline V gene are SGHNT and YENEEA. V was clipped by 0 bases and J by 7 bases, with 7 bases between them. The sequence was collected from an adult with an advanced solid tumor such as melanoma, head and neck, liver or kidney cancer. The chain is built from TRBV11-3 and TRBJ1-5; possibly TRBD1 for D (5 bases). This specimen consisted of CD4+ or CD8+ T cells sorted from blood, obtained in a trial of the OX40 agonist ivuxolimab. CDR3 region: CASSLDWGQPQHF. The DNA of the CDR3 is TGTGCCAGCAGCTTAGATTGGGGGCAGCCCCAGCATTTT.